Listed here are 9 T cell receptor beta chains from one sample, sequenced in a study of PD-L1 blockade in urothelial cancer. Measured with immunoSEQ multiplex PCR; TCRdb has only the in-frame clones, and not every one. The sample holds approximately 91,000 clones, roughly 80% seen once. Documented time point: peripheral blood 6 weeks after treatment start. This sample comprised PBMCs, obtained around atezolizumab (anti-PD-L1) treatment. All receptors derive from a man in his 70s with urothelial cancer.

The CDR3 is CAADREGYGYTF. For the CDR3, the DNA is TGCGCGGCTGACAGGGAAGGATATGGCTACACCTTC. The V and J genes are TRBV29-1 and TRBJ1-2, with 7 positions matching TRBD1. Germline V CDR1 and CDR2: SQVTM, ANQGSEA. This CDR3 contains 12 residues.

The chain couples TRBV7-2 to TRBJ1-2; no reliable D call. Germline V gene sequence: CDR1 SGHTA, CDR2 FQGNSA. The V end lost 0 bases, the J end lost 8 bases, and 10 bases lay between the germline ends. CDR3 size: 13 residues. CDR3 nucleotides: TGTGCCAGCAGCTTAGCCGATGGGGAGGGCTACACCTTC. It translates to CASSLADGEGYTF.

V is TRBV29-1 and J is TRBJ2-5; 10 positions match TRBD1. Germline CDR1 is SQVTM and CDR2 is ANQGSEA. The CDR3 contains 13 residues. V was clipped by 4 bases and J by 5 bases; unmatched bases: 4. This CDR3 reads CSVATGGGETQYF. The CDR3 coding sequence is TGCAGCGTTGCGACAGGGGGCGGGGAGACCCAGTACTTC.

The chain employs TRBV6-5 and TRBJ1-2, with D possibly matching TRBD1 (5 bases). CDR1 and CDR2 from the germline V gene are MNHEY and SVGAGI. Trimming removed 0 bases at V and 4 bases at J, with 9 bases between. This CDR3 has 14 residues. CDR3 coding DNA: TGTGCCAGCAGTTACTCAGTGGACACCTATGGCTACACCTTC. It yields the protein CASSYSVDTYGYTF.

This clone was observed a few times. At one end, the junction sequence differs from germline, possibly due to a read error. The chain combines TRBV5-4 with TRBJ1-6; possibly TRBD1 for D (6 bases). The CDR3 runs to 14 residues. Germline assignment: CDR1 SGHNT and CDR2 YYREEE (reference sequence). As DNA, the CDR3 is TGTGCCAGCAGTTTGGACAGCGGGGGCTCACCCCTCCACTTT. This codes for CASSLDSGGSPLHF.

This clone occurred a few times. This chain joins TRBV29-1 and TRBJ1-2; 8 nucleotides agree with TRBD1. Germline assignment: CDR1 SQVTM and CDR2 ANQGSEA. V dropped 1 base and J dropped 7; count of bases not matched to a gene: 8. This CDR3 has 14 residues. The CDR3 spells CSVEARAGGSGYTF. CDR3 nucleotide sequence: TGCAGCGTTGAAGCCAGGGCAGGGGGCTCTGGCTACACCTTC. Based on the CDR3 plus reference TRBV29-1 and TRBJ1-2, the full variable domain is SAVISQKPSRDICQRGTSLTIQCQVDSQVTMMFWYRQQPGQSLTLIATANQGSEATYESGFVIDKFPISRPNLTFSTLTVSNMSPEDSSIYLCSVEARAGGSGYTFGSGTRLTVV.

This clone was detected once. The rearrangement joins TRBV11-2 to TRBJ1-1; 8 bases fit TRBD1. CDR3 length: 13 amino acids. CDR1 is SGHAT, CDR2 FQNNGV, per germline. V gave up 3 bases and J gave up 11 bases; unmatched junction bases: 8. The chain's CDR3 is CASSFASRQGAFF. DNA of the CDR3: TGTGCCAGCAGCTTCGCGTCGCGACAGGGGGCTTTCTTT.

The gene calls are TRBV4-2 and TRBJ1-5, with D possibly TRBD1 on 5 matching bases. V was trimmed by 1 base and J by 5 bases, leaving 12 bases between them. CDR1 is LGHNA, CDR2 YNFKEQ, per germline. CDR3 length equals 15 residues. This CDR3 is CASSQAKAGDQPQHF. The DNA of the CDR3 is TGTGCCAGCAGCCAAGCTAAGGCGGGGGATCAGCCCCAGCATTTT.

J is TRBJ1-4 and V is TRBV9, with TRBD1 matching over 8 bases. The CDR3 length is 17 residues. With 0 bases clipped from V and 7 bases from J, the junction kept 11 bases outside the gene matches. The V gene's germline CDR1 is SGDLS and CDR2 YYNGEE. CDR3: CASSVGRQGFHIEKLFF. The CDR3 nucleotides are TGTGCCAGCAGCGTAGGCCGACAGGGGTTCCACATTGAAAAACTGTTTTTT.